The 26 T cell receptor beta chains below all came from one sample that was sequenced in a study of blood T cells in healthy people across ages. Primers used in a second PCR of roughly 6 to 11 cycles were a sample-barcoded 5' primer and a J-beta primer mix. Using its own MiXCR run on the 5' RACE reads, TCRdb lists one record per CDR3 protein. This sample has roughly 1,100,000 distinct CDR3 sequences; approximately 25% occur once, and the top ten carry approximately 0.7%. The same specimen was also included in a second study, on T cells of mothers and their children.

The sample taken for sequencing was blood. The receptors derive from a girl aged 2 to 9 in good health.

This clonotype was recorded a few times. Its ends do not fully match the called genes, so a read error is possible. CDR3 in DNA: TGTGCCGGCAGCTTAGCTCTCCCGGGACAGAAAGATTCCGAGCAGTACTTC. Translated, it gives CAGSLALPGQKDSEQYF. The chain is built from TRBV7-9 and TRBJ2-1; TRBD1 agrees at 7 bases. Matching the DNA end better, TRBJ2-7 makes the J call doubtful. Germline V gene lookup returns CDR1 SEHNR and CDR2 FQNEAQ (reference sequence). This CDR3 contains 17 residues.

Of note for this clonotype: Sequence at one end of the junction differs from germline and may be a read error. The V call is TRBV19, the J call TRBJ2-5; 14 bases match TRBD2. The CDR3 runs to 13 residues. Per the germline V gene, CDR1 is LNHDA and CDR2 is SQIVND (reference sequence). The CDR3 spells CASKGGTSGRFVF. CDR3 coding DNA: TGTGCCAGTAAAGGGGGGACTAGCGGGAGATTCGTCTTC.

CDR3 in amino acids: CASSQDEGNYGYTF. The CDR3 nucleotides read TGTGCCAGCAGCCAAGATGAAGGGAACTATGGCTACACCTTC. This chain uses TRBV4-2 with TRBJ1-2; no clear D gene. This CDR3 is 14 amino acids long. The germline gives CDR1 LGHNA, CDR2 YNFKEQ. V was trimmed by 0 bases and J by 2 bases, leaving 7 bases between them.

This chain links TRBV3-1 with TRBJ1-1, with a tentative D call TRBD1 (6 bases). The germline V gene encodes CDR1 LGHDT and CDR2 YNNKEL (reference sequence). This CDR3 region has 15 residues. Trimming removed 0 bases from V and 1 base from J, with 9 bases in between. The CDR3 spells CASSQDPGANTEAFF. The DNA of the CDR3 is TGTGCCAGCAGCCAAGACCCAGGGGCGAACACTGAAGCTTTCTTT.

CDR3 loop: CASSRTPGLPYEQYF. CDR3 in DNA: TGTGCCAGCAGTCGAACCCCCGGTTTACCCTACGAGCAGTACTTC. The rearrangement uses TRBV7-9 and TRBJ2-7; D not resolved. CDR3 size: 15 residues. Trimming pared 6 bases from V and 2 bases from J, leaving 17 bases between. In germline, CDR1 is SEHNR, CDR2 FQNEAQ (reference sequence).

The V gene is TRBV2, the J gene TRBJ2-1; D is perhaps TRBD1 (5 bases). The better agreement between TRBJ2-5 and the DNA end casts doubt on the J call. Germline V CDR1 and CDR2: SNHLY, FYNNEI. The CDR3 has 11 amino acids. CDR3 sequence reads: CARQVLETQYF. The CDR3 nucleotides are TGTGCCAGACAGGTCTTGGAGACCCAGTACTTC.

This clonotype was seen more than once but under ten times. V and J are TRBV7-9 and TRBJ2-7; 7 nucleotides align to TRBD2. Unmatched junction bases numbered 5, after V lost 5 bases and J lost 4 bases. This CDR3 has 13 amino acids. The V gene's germline CDR1 is SEHNR and CDR2 FQNEAQ (reference sequence). CDR3 region: CASSPQLAYEQYF. CDR3 DNA sequence: TGTGCCAGCAGCCCTCAACTAGCGTACGAGCAGTACTTC.

This chain uses TRBV20-1 with TRBJ1-1; D is uncertain. The CDR3 length is 15 residues. V was shortened by 0 bases and J by 0 bases, with 11 bases between the two germline ends. Germline V gene lookup returns CDR1 DFQATT and CDR2 SNEGSKA (reference sequence). The CDR3 coding sequence is TGCAGTGCTAGAGACCCCAGGAAGATGAACACTGAAGCTTTCTTT. Amino acid sequence: CSARDPRKMNTEAFF.

CDR3 sequence: CSVVSGFRETQYF. CDR3 sequence (DNA): TGCAGCGTTGTTTCGGGTTTCAGAGAGACCCAGTACTTC. The chain links TRBV29-1 to TRBJ2-5; no clear D. The V end lost 4 bases, the J end lost 4 bases, and 13 bases lay between the germline ends. This CDR3 has 13 residues. Germline lookup yields CDR1 SQVTM and CDR2 ANQGSEA. The full variable domain, in which reference TRBV29-1 and TRBJ2-5 provide the parts outside the CDR3, is SAVISQKPSRDICQRGTSLTIQCQVDSQVTMMFWYRQQPGQSLTLIATANQGSEATYESGFVIDKFPISRPNLTFSTLTVSNMSPEDSSIYLCSVVSGFRETQYFGPGTRLLVL.

The V gene is TRBV12-5, the J gene TRBJ2-7; either TRBD1 or TRBD2 may supply D (5 bases each). This CDR3 is built from 14 residues. V was cut by 5 bases and J by 2 bases, with 13 bases left in between. CDR1 and CDR2 from the germline V gene are LGHNT and FRNRAP. CDR3 protein: CASGVTGTPYEQYF. For the CDR3, the DNA is TGTGCTAGTGGTGTAACCGGGACGCCCTACGAGCAGTACTTC.

V gene TRBV7-2 combines with J gene TRBJ1-2; a weak D match, TRBD1 (6 bases). The CDR3 has 14 amino acids. Germline V lookup: CDR1 SGHTA, CDR2 FQGNSA. The V end lost 10 bases, the J end lost 3 bases, and 18 bases lay between the germline ends. CDR3 sequence reads: CATALRDTHYGYTF. The CDR3 nucleotides are TGTGCCACCGCCCTTAGGGACACGCACTATGGCTACACCTTC.

This clonotype was observed a few times. J is TRBJ2-5 and V is TRBV29-1; D gene unclear. CDR1 is SQVTM and CDR2 is ANQGSEA in the germline V gene. The CDR3 runs 11 residues. Trimming pared 4 bases from V and 5 bases from J, leaving 8 bases between. The DNA for the CDR3 is TGCAGCGTTGCCTCATGGGAGACCCAGTACTTC. It specifies CSVASWETQYF.

The chain couples TRBV11-2 to TRBJ2-3; 11 bases fit TRBD2. V was clipped by 5 bases and J by 3 bases; unmatched bases: 10. Germline CDR1 is SGHAT and CDR2 is FQNNGV. There are 17 residues in the CDR3. This chain's CDR3 is CASSLYSGGARTDTQYF. In DNA form, the CDR3 reads TGTGCCAGCAGCCTCTATAGCGGGGGGGCCAGGACAGATACGCAGTATTTT.

This clonotype was observed a handful of times. The CDR3 spells CSGFRQAEETQYF. CDR3 bases: TGCAGCGGGTTCAGACAAGCCGAAGAGACCCAGTACTTC. The chain links TRBV29-1 to TRBJ2-5; D unclear. Germline loops: CDR1 SQVTM, CDR2 ANQGSEA. The length of the CDR3 is 13 residues. V was clipped by 7 bases and J by 3 bases, with 15 bases between them.

Remarks on this clonotype: One end of the junction does not line up with germline, which may come from a read error. The chain combines TRBV5-1 with TRBJ2-6, with D possibly matching TRBD1 (5 bases). Germline loops: CDR1 SGHRS, CDR2 YFSETQ. The CDR3 loop spans 13 amino acids. CDR3 sequence reads: CASRASGANALTF. Written as DNA, the CDR3 is TGCGCCAGTAGGGCCTCTGGGGCCAACGCCCTGACTTTC.

This clonotype was observed a few times. This chain links TRBV20-1 with TRBJ1-2, with D possibly TRBD1 on 5 matching bases. The V end was cut by 6 bases, the J end by 7 bases, with 12 bases between. Per the germline V gene, CDR1 is DFQATT and CDR2 is SNEGSKA (reference sequence). CDR3 size: 11 residues. DNA of the CDR3: TGCAGTGCGCAAGAGGGGTTTGGCTACACCTTC. This encodes CSAQEGFGYTF.

V and J are TRBV2 and TRBJ1-2; D not certain. V lost 6 bases, J lost 10 bases, and 6 bases lay in between. The germline gives CDR1 SNHLY, CDR2 FYNNEI. The CDR3 has 9 amino acids. CDR3 in DNA: TGTGCCAGCAGGGGATTCTACACCTTC. Translating gives CASRGFYTF.

This clonotype was observed a few times. The chain joins TRBV20-1 to TRBJ1-2, with a possible D match to TRBD1 (5 bases). Germline V gene data show CDR1 as DFQATT and CDR2 as SNEGSKA (reference sequence). This CDR3 contains 17 residues. Trimming shortened V by 8 bases and J by 1 base, and 26 bases separated the two germline ends. In DNA form, the CDR3 reads TGCAGTACATCGTCACCGCCAGGGAATCCTCTTAACTATGGCTACACCTTC. This sequence encodes CSTSSPPGNPLNYGYTF.

The chain employs TRBV21-1 and TRBJ1-5; the table's D call, TRBD1, was not checked against the DNA. TRBV21-1 has pseudogene status. CDR3 length: 15 amino acids. The CDR3 protein is CASSKTYRGSQPQHF. As DNA, the CDR3 is TGTGCCAGCAGCAAGACTTACAGGGGGAGTCAGCCCCAGCATTTT.

The chain couples TRBV4-1 to TRBJ2-1, with a tentative D call TRBD2 (7 bases). Per the germline V gene, CDR1 is MGHRA and CDR2 is YSYEKL. Trimming took 5 bases from V and 8 from J, leaving 13 bases between them. The CDR3 consists of 13 residues. The CDR3 DNA reads TGCGCCAGCAGCTCAGAGGGGGGGGATGAGCAGTTCTTC. Amino acids: CASSSEGGDEQFF.

This clonotype has a count of ten or more. This sequence joins TRBV7-8 and TRBJ1-1; no reliable D call. This CDR3 has 11 amino acids. V shed 7 bases and J shed 1 base, with 4 bases lying between them. Germline V gives CDR1 SGHVS, CDR2 FQNEAQ. Written as DNA, the CDR3 is TGTGCCAGCATCCGGAACACTGAAGCTTTCTTT. This codes for CASIRNTEAFF.

The genes are TRBV6-2 or TRBV6-3 and TRBJ2-1, with 11 positions matching TRBD2. The V and J ends lost 10 bases and 8 bases, in that order; junction bases with no gene match: 7. Per germline, CDR1 MNHEY and CDR2 SVGEGT. The CDR3 consists of 13 residues. CDR3 sequence: CATLAGGWYEQFF. CDR3 nucleotide sequence: TGTGCCACCCTAGCGGGGGGCTGGTATGAGCAGTTCTTC.

The V call is TRBV20-1, the J call TRBJ1-1, with unresolved D. CDR1 and CDR2 from the germline V gene are DFQATT and SNEGSKA (reference sequence). The CDR3 length is 11 residues. V dropped 6 bases and J dropped 6 bases, with 11 bases sitting between them. CDR3 region: CSARYVAEAFF. CDR3 sequence (DNA): TGCAGTGCCCGGTATGTCGCTGAAGCTTTCTTT.

The count of this clonotype is one. The genes are TRBV29-1 and TRBJ1-2; D unclear. Trimming took off 1 base at V and 0 bases at J, with 3 bases between the two ends. The germline V gene has CDR1 SQVTM and CDR2 ANQGSEA. The CDR3 is 12 residues long. Here the CDR3 reads CSVEVSNYGYTF. In nucleotides, the CDR3 is TGCAGCGTTGAAGTATCTAACTATGGCTACACCTTC. Full variable domain (missing parts from reference TRBV29-1 and TRBJ1-2): SAVISQKPSRDICQRGTSLTIQCQVDSQVTMMFWYRQQPGQSLTLIATANQGSEATYESGFVIDKFPISRPNLTFSTLTVSNMSPEDSSIYLCSVEVSNYGYTFGSGTRLTVV.

The J gene is TRBJ2-7, the V gene TRBV7-2; maybe TRBD1 (6 bases). Germline V gives CDR1 SGHTA, CDR2 FQGNSA. There are 15 residues in the CDR3. V was clipped by 1 base and J by 5 bases, with 15 bases between them. The CDR3, as DNA: TGTGCCAGCAGCTTAGGGGGGCGAAAGGGGAACGAGCAGTACTTC. It encodes CASSLGGRKGNEQYF.

The CDR3 spells CASSDMVRIQYF. The CDR3 nucleotides read TGTGCCAGCAGCGATATGGTCAGGATTCAGTACTTC. This rearrangement joins TRBV12-3 or TRBV12-4 to TRBJ2-4; D gene unclear. The CDR3 runs to 12 residues. Trimming took off 6 bases at V and 10 bases at J, with 13 bases between the two ends.